Presented here are 19 T cell receptor beta chains from one specimen sequenced in a study of T cell repertoires in cytomegalovirus infection. TCRdb re-called the reads through MiXCR, storing one row per CDR3 protein. The sample has some 440,000 distinct CDR3 sequences; 30% to 40% are singletons. The source material was PBMCs. The source is a human donor in good health (CMV status not recorded). Some clones in this sample may be carry-over from other donors' samples.

V gene TRBV2 combines with J gene TRBJ2-1; D is uncertain. This CDR3 spans 11 amino acids. Germline V gives CDR1 SNHLY, CDR2 FYNNEI. Trimming removed 2 bases from V and 6 bases from J, with 2 bases in between. The CDR3 spells CASSERNEQFF. The CDR3 DNA reads TGTGCCAGCAGTGAACGCAATGAGCAGTTCTTC.

The genes are TRBV6-6 and TRBJ1-2, with a tentative D call TRBD1 (5 bases). CDR3 length: 12 amino acids. The V gene's germline CDR1 is MNHNY and CDR2 SVGAGI (reference sequence). Trimming stripped 7 bases from V and 5 bases from J, with 11 bases between. The CDR3 is CASKRDGYGYTF. The DNA for the CDR3 is TGTGCCAGCAAACGGGACGGTTATGGCTACACCTTC.

This clonotype was counted only a few times. The rearrangement uses TRBV28 and TRBJ1-5, with TRBD1 identical over 9 bases. The V gene end was trimmed by 3 bases and the J gene end by 1 base; junction bases not matched to a gene: 10. Germline V gene sequence: CDR1 MDHEN, CDR2 SYDVKM. This CDR3 spans 18 amino acids. DNA for the CDR3: TGTGCCAGCAGTTTCGGACAGGGGTTAATTGGAAGCAATCAGCCCCAGCATTTT. Amino acids: CASSFGQGLIGSNQPQHF. Looking up the rest from reference TRBV28 and TRBJ1-5 gives the full variable domain: DVKVTQSSRYLVKRTGEKVFLECVQDMDHENMFWYRQDPGLGLRLIYFSYDVKMKEKGDIPEGYSVSREKKERFSLILESASTNQTSMYLCASSFGQGLIGSNQPQHFGDGTRLSIL.

Only one count was recorded for this clonotype. With a much larger clone just one base away, this may be a read error. The V and J genes are TRBV6-6 and TRBJ2-7; a weak D match, TRBD2 (5 bases). V gave up 6 bases and J gave up 12 bases, with 27 bases separating them. This CDR3 spans 15 amino acids. Germline CDR1 reads MNHNY; CDR2 reads SVGAGI (reference sequence). CDR3 nucleotides: TGTGCCAGCAGGCCGGTTCGGGGTTTGGGCCGAGGGCTGTACTTC. Protein sequence: CASRPVRGLGRGLYF.

The rearrangement uses TRBV20-1 and TRBJ1-6; 8 nucleotides line up with TRBD1. There are 14 residues in the CDR3. The V gene end was trimmed by 5 bases and the J gene end by 9 bases; junction bases not matched to a gene: 9. Germline values: CDR1 DFQATT, CDR2 SNEGSKA (reference sequence). The CDR3 sequence: CSALSDRGGSPLHF. The CDR3 DNA is TGCAGTGCTCTTTCCGACAGGGGCGGTTCACCCCTCCACTTT.

The V gene is TRBV6-5, the J gene TRBJ1-6; no clear D. CDR1 MNHEY and CDR2 SVGAGI come from the germline V gene. CDR3 length: 15 amino acids. Trimming took 2 bases from V and 9 from J, leaving 14 bases between them. The CDR3 DNA reads TGTGCCAGCAGTTACGGCTGGGAAATGGGTTCACCCCTCCACTTT. Residues: CASSYGWEMGSPLHF.

This chain uses TRBV6-6 with TRBJ1-2; 11 bases match TRBD1. The CDR3 has 15 amino acids. Germline V gives CDR1 MNHNY, CDR2 SVGAGI (reference sequence). The J segment lost 3 bases and the V segment lost 3 bases, leaving 3 bases of the junction unmatched. In nucleotides, the CDR3 is TGTGCCAGCAGTTATGGACAGGGGGCATACTATGGCTACACCTTC. This gives the protein CASSYGQGAYYGYTF.

V gene TRBV6-1 combines with J gene TRBJ2-7; D possibly corresponds to TRBD2 (5 bases). CDR1 is MNHNS, CDR2 SASEGT, per germline. The CDR3 extends over 14 amino acids. V shed 10 bases and J shed 4 bases, with 20 bases lying between them. The CDR3 region is CATRGSGFRYEQYF. The DNA for the CDR3 is TGTGCCACCAGAGGATCGGGGTTCAGGTACGAGCAGTACTTC.

This clonotype has ten or more counts. The chain employs TRBV7-8 and TRBJ1-2; D not certain. Germline V gives CDR1 SGHVS, CDR2 FQNEAQ. CDR3 length: 14 residues. With 5 bases removed from V and 2 bases from J, the gap between germline ends came to 12 bases. The CDR3 protein is CASSQYQGNYGYTF. CDR3 nucleotides: TGTGCCAGCAGCCAATATCAAGGGAACTATGGCTACACCTTC.

The gene calls are TRBV7-9 and TRBJ2-5; D is ambiguous. CDR3 length: 14 amino acids. The V gene lost 5 bases and the J gene lost 2 bases, with 12 bases spanning the gap. Per germline, CDR1 SEHNR and CDR2 FQNEAQ (reference sequence). As DNA, the CDR3 is TGTGCCAGCAGCCGCGGAAGGGCTCAAGAGACCCAGTACTTC. Amino acid sequence: CASSRGRAQETQYF.

The V call is TRBV12-3 or TRBV12-4, the J call TRBJ1-5; 9 bases are a match to TRBD1. After removal of 6 bases from V and 5 bases from J, the junction contained 8 bases not matched to a gene. The CDR3 has 15 amino acids. The CDR3 loop is CASRPTGGRDQPQHF. The CDR3 nucleotides read TGTGCCAGCAGACCAACAGGGGGCAGAGATCAGCCCCAGCATTTT.

This clonotype was counted only a few times. V is TRBV5-8 and J is TRBJ2-3; D ambiguous. CDR3 length: 11 residues. V was cut by 3 bases and J by 10 bases, with 9 bases left in between. CDR1 is SGHTS and CDR2 is YDEGEE in the germline V gene. The CDR3 loop is CASSYSWAQYF. In DNA form, the CDR3 reads TGTGCCAGCAGCTATTCCTGGGCGCAGTATTTT.

V is TRBV15 and J is TRBJ1-2; TRBD1 is a possible D gene (5 bases). The V end lost 4 bases, the J end lost 2 bases, and 14 bases lay between the germline ends. The length of the CDR3 is 15 residues. From germline, CDR1 is LNHNV and CDR2 YYDKDF (reference sequence). CDR3 amino acids: CATSTGTIGNYGYTF. CDR3 nucleotide sequence: TGTGCCACCAGCACTGGGACCATAGGGAACTATGGCTACACCTTC.

A word on this clonotype: A much larger clone lies a single base off, so this may be a read error. Lacking the conserved final phenylalanine or tryptophan, this CDR3 likely reflects a read error. V gene TRBV7-2 combines with J gene TRBJ1-4; D not certain. Germline V lookup: CDR1 SGHTA, CDR2 FQGNSA. The CDR3 extends over 20 amino acids. With 0 bases removed from V and 4 bases from J, the gap between germline ends came to 24 bases. Written as DNA, the CDR3 is TGTGCCAGCAGCTTAGCCACCGGGTTCACCCTTACAAGTGGTAATGAAAAACTGTTTTGT. This sequence encodes CASSLATGFTLTSGNEKLFC.

The chain links TRBV6-5 to TRBJ1-2, with D hard to call. Germline assignment: CDR1 MNHEY and CDR2 SVGAGI. Trimming shortened V by 4 bases and J by 6 bases, and 9 bases separated the two germline ends. The CDR3 length is 12 residues. CDR3 amino acids: CASSWAGDGYTF. CDR3 nucleotide sequence: TGTGCCAGCAGTTGGGCTGGGGATGGCTACACCTTC.

The sample holds a few counts of this clonotype. The gene calls are TRBV4-1 and TRBJ2-7; 7 bases fit TRBD1. Germline V CDR1 and CDR2: MGHRA, YSYEKL. V dropped 1 base and J dropped 3; count of bases not matched to a gene: 6. The CDR3 has 15 amino acids. DNA for the CDR3: TGCGCCAGCAGCCAAGGACAGGGACCCCACTACGAGCAGTACTTC. It specifies CASSQGQGPHYEQYF.

This clonotype came up a few times. The chain carries TRBV9 and TRBJ1-1; D unclear. Trimming stripped 5 bases from V and 3 bases from J, with 14 bases between. The CDR3 sequence is 14 residues long. Germline CDR1 reads SGDLS; CDR2 reads YYNGEE. The DNA of the CDR3 is TGTGCCAGCAGAAGGGATCCGCAAGACACTGAAGCTTTCTTT. Its protein product is CASRRDPQDTEAFF.

This clonotype was seen at least ten times. This sequence joins TRBV7-2 and TRBJ2-7, with a weak D call TRBD1 (6 bases). CDR1 and CDR2 (germline): SGHTA, FQGNSA. This CDR3 has 18 residues. Trimming shortened V by 4 bases and J by 4 bases, and 26 bases separated the two germline ends. The CDR3, as DNA: TGTGCCAGCAGCTCCCTACCTGGGACAAACCAAAGGACTTACGAGCAGTACTTC. As protein: CASSSLPGTNQRTYEQYF.

This clonotype is a singleton in its sample. Given a much more abundant clone one base away, this may be a read error. The V call is TRBV7-9, the J call TRBJ2-6; D uncertain. The V end was cut by 7 bases, the J end by 1 base, with 23 bases between. Germline CDR1 SEHNR, CDR2 FQNEAQ (reference sequence). The CDR3 covers 19 residues. The CDR3 loop is CASTPRNEALRSGANVLTF. As DNA, the CDR3 is TGTGCCAGCACCCCTAGAAACGAGGCGCTAAGATCTGGGGCCAACGTCCTGACTTTC.